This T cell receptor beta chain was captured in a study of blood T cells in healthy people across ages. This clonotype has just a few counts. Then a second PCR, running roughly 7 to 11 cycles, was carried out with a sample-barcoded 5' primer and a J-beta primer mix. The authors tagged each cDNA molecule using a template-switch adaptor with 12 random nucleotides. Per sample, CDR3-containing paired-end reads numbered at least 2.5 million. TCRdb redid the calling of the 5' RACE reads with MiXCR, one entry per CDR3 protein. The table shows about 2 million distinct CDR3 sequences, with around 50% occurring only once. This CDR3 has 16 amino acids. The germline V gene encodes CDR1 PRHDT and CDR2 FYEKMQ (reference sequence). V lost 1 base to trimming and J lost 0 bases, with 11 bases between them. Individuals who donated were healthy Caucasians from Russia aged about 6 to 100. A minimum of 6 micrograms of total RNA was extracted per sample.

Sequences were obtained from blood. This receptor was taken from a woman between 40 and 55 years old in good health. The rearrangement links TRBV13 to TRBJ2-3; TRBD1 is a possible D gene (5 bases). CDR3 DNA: TGTGCCAGCAGCTTAGTGGTGGGGCGCAGCACAGATACGCAGTATTTT. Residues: CASSLVVGRSTDTQYF. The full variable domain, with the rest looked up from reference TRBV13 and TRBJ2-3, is AAGVIQSPRHLIKEKRETATLKCYPIPRHDTVYWYQQGPGQDPQFLISFYEKMQSDKGSIPDRFSAQQFSDYHSELNMSSLELGDSALYFCASSLVVGRSTDTQYFGPGTRLTVL.